Listed below are T cell receptor beta chains from one sample, sequenced in a study of CD8 T cells in Susac syndrome. TCRdb reprocessed the immunoSEQ multiplex PCR reads via MiXCR and lists one record per CDR3 protein. The sample shows 85,000 to 120,000 distinct CDR3 sequences, approximately 95% of them seen only once. The specimen sequenced was CD8+ T cells from PBMCs. The source of these receptors is a human donor with Susac syndrome. The CDR3 runs from the conserved cysteine through the conserved F or W. A D gene is named only where the DNA matches it firmly. Part of the rows lack a size; the others show once, few, many or a class for expanded clones.

NA	NA	TRBV2	TRBJ2-7	CASSERQSYEQYF	TGTGCCAGCAGTGAAAGACAATCCTACGAGCAGTACTTC
NA	NA	TRBV25-1	TRBJ2-7	CASTAGYEQYF	TGTGCCAGCACTGCAGGGTACGAGCAGTACTTC
NA	NA	TRBV12-5	TRBJ1-5	CASGLGNQPQHF	TGTGCTAGTGGTTTGGGGAATCAGCCCCAGCATTTT
NA	NA	TRBV23-1	TRBJ2-1	CASRPYNEQFF	TGCGCCAGCAGGCCCTACAATGAGCAGTTCTTC
NA	TRBD1	TRBV7-9	TRBJ2-5	CASSTGAETQYF	TGTGCCAGCTCGACAGGGGCAGAGACCCAGTACTTC
NA	NA	TRBV7-3	TRBJ1-1	CASSLLGNTEAFF	TGTGCCAGCAGCTTGTTGGGGAACACTGAAGCTTTCTTT
NA	TRBD1	TRBV29-1	TRBJ2-3	CSVGGQVSTDTQYF	TGCAGCGTTGGCGGACAGGTTAGCACAGATACGCAGTATTTT
NA	TRBD1	TRBV5-1	TRBJ1-4	CASSSTGVNEKLFF	TGCGCCAGCAGCTCCACAGGGGTAAATGAAAAACTGTTTTTT
NA	TRBD2	TRBV3-1	TRBJ2-1	CASSVSSGGFSYNEQFF	TGTGCCAGCAGCGTTAGTAGCGGGGGGTTCTCCTACAATGAGCAGTTCTTC
NA	NA	TRBV19	TRBJ1-1	CASSMGQGGYTEAFF	TGTGCCAGTAGTATGGGGCAGGGCGGATACACTGAAGCTTTCTTT
NA	TRBD1	TRBV29-1	TRBJ2-1	CSVARDSPYNEQFF	TGCAGCGTTGCTCGGGACAGTCCCTACAATGAGCAGTTCTTC
NA	NA	TRBV7-7	TRBJ2-2	CASSLSGMDTGELFF	TGTGCCAGCAGCTTATCCGGGATGGACACCGGGGAGCTGTTTTTT
NA	NA	TRBV29-1	TRBJ2-7	CSVFGDWGNEQYF	TGCAGCGTGTTCGGGGATTGGGGTAACGAGCAGTACTTC
NA	TRBD2	TRBV7-8	TRBJ2-5	CASGGAGGRETQYF	TGTGCCAGCGGTGGGGCGGGGGGACGGGAGACCCAGTACTTC
NA	NA	TRBV12-3/TRBV12-4	TRBJ2-2	CASRGAAGELFF	TGTGCCAGCAGAGGGGCCGCCGGGGAGCTGTTTTTT
NA	NA	TRBV14	TRBJ1-6	CASSRAGSNSPLHF	TGTGCCAGCAGCCGAGCAGGTTCTAATTCACCCCTCCACTTT
NA	NA	TRBV5-6	TRBJ1-5	CASSLALNPNQPQHF	TGTGCCAGCAGCTTGGCTCTAAATCCGAATCAGCCCCAGCATTTT
once	NA	TRBV7-9	TRBJ2-7	CASSSETRNADEQYF	TGTGCCAGCAGCTCGGAGACACGGAACGCAGACGAGCAGTACTTC
NA	TRBD2	TRBV16	TRBJ2-1	CASSQIAGGHENEQFF	TGTGCCAGCAGCCAGATAGCGGGGGGGCATGAAAATGAGCAGTTCTTC
NA	TRBD2	TRBV12-3/TRBV12-4	TRBJ2-1	CASSPSGGANNEQFF	TGTGCCAGCAGTCCTAGCGGGGGGGCCAACAATGAGCAGTTCTTC
NA	NA	TRBV4-1	TRBJ1-6	CASSQGVGHILNSPLHF	TGCGCCAGCAGCCAGGGAGTTGGACACATTCTTAATTCACCCCTCCACTTT
NA	NA	TRBV9	TRBJ1-2	CASSVGGENYGYTF	TGTGCCAGCAGCGTAGGAGGGGAAAACTATGGCTACACCTTC
NA	NA	TRBV6-8	TRBJ2-1	CASVGVYNEQFF	TGTGCCAGCGTGGGAGTCTACAATGAGCAGTTCTTC
NA	NA	TRBV19	TRBJ1-1	CASSIGPGTSSAFF	TGTGCCAGTAGTATCGGGCCCGGGACCTCATCGGCTTTCTTT
once	NA	TRBV29-1	TRBJ1-1	CSGGDSLNTEAFF	TGCAGCGGAGGAGACAGCCTGAACACTGAAGCTTTCTTT
NA	TRBD2	TRBV6-2/TRBV6-3	TRBJ2-1	CASSSLGLAINEQFF	TGTGCCAGCAGCTCTTTGGGACTAGCGATCAATGAGCAGTTCTTC
NA	NA	TRBV9	TRBJ2-3	CASSVEGSTDTQYF	TGTGCCAGCAGCGTAGAGGGAAGCACAGATACGCAGTATTTT
NA	NA	TRBV20-1	TRBJ2-7	CSAREGWGALSYEQYF	TGCAGTGCTAGAGAGGGGTGGGGGGCCCTCTCCTACGAGCAGTACTTC
NA	NA	TRBV29-1	TRBJ1-2	CSVEEGLGYTF	TGCAGCGTTGAAGAAGGGCTGGGCTACACCTTC
NA	NA	TRBV29-1	TRBJ2-7	CSVLGGESPYEQYF	TGCAGCGTTCTAGGGGGGGAATCCCCCTACGAGCAGTACTTC
NA	NA	TRBV9	TRBJ2-5	CASSASGSLAGQETQYF	TGTGCCAGCAGCGCCAGTGGAAGCCTTGCGGGCCAAGAGACCCAGTACTTC
NA	NA	TRBV4-2	TRBJ1-1	CASSLGGTNTEAFF	TGTGCCAGCAGCCTCGGGGGGACCAACACTGAAGCTTTCTTT
NA	NA	TRBV6-2/TRBV6-3	TRBJ2-2	CASSYGGELFF	TGTGCCAGCAGTTACGGTGGGGAGCTGTTTTTT
NA	TRBD2	TRBV7-8	TRBJ2-1	CASSLVASGGAHEQFF	TGTGCCAGCAGCTTAGTAGCTAGCGGGGGGGCCCATGAGCAGTTCTTC
NA	NA	TRBV23-1	TRBJ1-5	CASMKTPSHQPQHF	TGCGCCAGCATGAAGACACCATCGCATCAGCCCCAGCATTTT
NA	NA	TRBV6-2/TRBV6-3	TRBJ1-5	CASRAVGNPQNQPQHF	TGTGCCAGCAGGGCAGTGGGCAATCCCCAAAATCAGCCCCAGCATTTT
once	TRBD1	TRBV11-2	TRBJ2-6	CASSLVPGGSSGANVLTF	TGTGCCAGCAGCTTAGTTCCAGGGGGTTCATCTGGGGCCAACGTCCTGACTTTC
NA	NA	TRBV6-5	TRBJ2-7	CASSVGRGLDEQYF	TGTGCCAGCAGTGTTGGCAGGGGTCTCGACGAGCAGTACTTC
NA	NA	TRBV9	TRBJ1-6	CASGDSPLHF	TGTGCCAGCGGGGATTCACCCCTCCACTTT
NA	NA	TRBV7-9	TRBJ2-7	CASGFYPYEQYF	TGTGCCAGCGGATTTTATCCGTACGAGCAGTACTTC
NA	TRBD2	TRBV29-1	TRBJ2-5	CSVGGLAVETQYF	TGCAGCGTTGGGGGACTAGCGGTAGAGACCCAGTACTTC
NA	NA	TRBV29-1	TRBJ1-1	CSVEGFGGGNTEAFF	TGCAGCGTTGAAGGCTTTGGAGGCGGAAACACTGAAGCTTTCTTT
NA	NA	TRBV27	TRBJ1-2	CASREGRNYGYTF	TGTGCCAGCAGAGAAGGACGGAACTATGGCTACACCTTC
NA	TRBD1	TRBV9	TRBJ1-6	CASSGPPGQGPLHF	TGTGCCAGCAGCGGCCCTCCGGGACAGGGTCCCCTCCACTTT